Shown below are 26 T cell receptor beta chains from a single sample sequenced in a study of CD8 T cells in ankylosing spondylitis. Notes on the study in general: One TCR beta motif, made up of about 8 highly homologous variants, appeared characteristic of ankylosing spondylitis blood.

TCRdb passed the 5' RACE reads through MiXCR, listing each CDR3 protein once. Counted here are 100,000 or so distinct CDR3 sequences, around 8.3% occurring once; the ten biggest clones make up over 25%. No antigens are known for them. Sequencing was performed on blood, either unsorted or a sorted T cell fraction (not recorded which). The receptors shown here come from a male donor with ankylosing spondylitis.

This clonotype has just a few counts. The chain joins TRBV18 to TRBJ2-1; 9 bases fit TRBD2. Germline V lookup: CDR1 KGHSH, CDR2 LQKENI. This CDR3 region has 18 residues. V was pared by 0 bases and J by 7 bases, with 13 bases of the junction left unmatched. The CDR3 DNA follows: TGTGCCAGCTCACCACCTGGTTCGGCTAGCGGGGCCCTAAATGAGCAGTTCTTC. This codes for CASSPPGSASGALNEQFF.

This clonotype was seen a few times. The chain has TRBV7-2 and TRBJ2-2, with D perhaps matching TRBD2 (6 bases). Germline V gene sequence: CDR1 SGHTA, CDR2 FQGNSA. The CDR3 has 17 residues. V lost 4 bases to trimming and J lost 5 bases, with 20 bases between them. The DNA of the CDR3 is TGTGCCAGCAGCTCCCCCGCCTTAGCGGAGAGAACCGGGGAGCTGTTTTTT. It translates to CASSSPALAERTGELFF.

This chain connects TRBV5-1 to TRBJ1-3, with D tentatively TRBD1 (6 bases). This CDR3 spans 15 amino acids. Trimming took off 0 bases at V and 2 bases at J, with 9 bases between the two ends. CDR1 and CDR2 from the germline V gene are SGHRS and YFSETQ. The CDR3 DNA reads TGCGCCAGCAGCTTGGTAGGGGGGGCTGGAAACACCATATATTTT. The encoded protein is CASSLVGGAGNTIYF. Using reference TRBV5-1 and TRBJ1-3 for the parts outside the CDR3, the full variable domain is KAGVTQTPRYLIKTRGQQVTLSCSPISGHRSVSWYQQTPGQGLQFLFEYFSETQRNKGNFPGRFSGRQFSNSRSEMNVSTLELGDSALYLCASSLVGGAGNTIYFGEGSWLTVV.

The V gene is TRBV11-2, the J gene TRBJ2-1, with D perhaps TRBD1 (6 bases). This CDR3 is 14 amino acids long. Trimming left V 2 bases short and J 6 bases short, with 11 bases between. Germline-derived CDR1 and CDR2 are SGHAT and FQNNGV. The CDR3 reads CASSLMGALNEQFF. CDR3 nucleotide sequence: TGTGCCAGCAGCTTAATGGGGGCGCTCAATGAGCAGTTCTTC.

This clonotype has a count of ten or more. The rearrangement links TRBV7-9 to TRBJ2-7, with D hard to call. CDR1 SEHNR and CDR2 FQNEAQ come from the germline V gene (reference sequence). V was trimmed by 1 base and J by 0 bases, leaving 7 bases between them. This CDR3 comprises 14 residues. In nucleotides, the CDR3 is TGTGCCAGCAGCTTAGGTGAGGTCTCCTACGAGCAGTACTTC. Protein sequence: CASSLGEVSYEQYF.

This clonotype was picked up many times. V usage is TRBV29-1 and J usage is TRBJ2-3; 14 nucleotides agree with TRBD2. V was pared by 5 bases and J by 5 bases, with 9 bases of the junction left unmatched. In germline, CDR1 is SQVTM, CDR2 ANQGSEA. The CDR3 consists of 16 residues. The CDR3 DNA reads as TGCAGCGTTTCACCGGGACTAGCGGGAGTAGGAGATACGCAGTATTTT. Protein product: CSVSPGLAGVGDTQYF.

This clonotype has only a few counts. This chain connects TRBV27 to TRBJ2-7; D may be TRBD2 (5 bases). Germline-derived CDR1 and CDR2 are MNHEY and SMNVEV (reference sequence). CDR3 length: 13 residues. V was pared by 5 bases and J by 4 bases, with 12 bases between. CDR3 residues: CASSLESGYEQYF. CDR3 DNA sequence: TGTGCCAGCAGTCTAGAGAGCGGTTACGAGCAGTACTTC.

There are many counts of this clonotype. The chain joins TRBV4-1 to TRBJ2-2; 8 bases align to TRBD2. CDR1 MGHRA and CDR2 YSYEKL come from the germline V gene. CDR3 length: 15 amino acids. V trimming: 0 bases; J trimming: 7 bases; junction bases outside the gene matches: 4. The CDR3 DNA reads as TGCGCCAGCAGCCAAGATCCGGGACTAGACGGGGAGCTGTTTTTT. Translated, it gives CASSQDPGLDGELFF.

The rearrangement links TRBV15 to TRBJ2-1; the D is unclear. Trimming cost V 5 bases and J 8 bases, with 10 bases left between them. Germline V CDR1 and CDR2: LNHNV, YYDKDF (reference sequence). The CDR3 covers 12 residues. The CDR3 protein is CATSGWAHEQFF. In DNA form, the CDR3 reads TGTGCCACCAGCGGCTGGGCCCATGAGCAGTTCTTC.

Turning to this clonotype: A read error may account for a junction end that differs from germline. This sequence joins TRBV7-8 and TRBJ2-5; D call uncertain. The germline gives CDR1 SGHVS, CDR2 FQNEAQ. The CDR3 covers 12 residues. The DNA for the CDR3 is TGTGCCAGCAGCTCCCTTCAAGGGACCCAGTACTTC. The encoded protein is CASSSLQGTQYF.

The chain carries TRBV20-1 and TRBJ2-1, with 7 bases aligning to TRBD2. The CDR3 has 14 residues. The V and J ends lost 3 bases and 2 bases, in that order; junction bases with no gene match: 4. Germline lookup yields CDR1 DFQATT and CDR2 SNEGSKA (reference sequence). The CDR3 nucleotides read TGCAGTGCTAGGTCGCGGGAGACCTACAATGAGCAGTTCTTC. Its translation is CSARSRETYNEQFF.

This clonotype has a handful of counts. The J gene is TRBJ1-5, the V gene TRBV27; D not certain. Per the germline V gene, CDR1 is MNHEY and CDR2 is SMNVEV (reference sequence). The CDR3 has 14 amino acids. V lost 0 bases and J 9 bases, leaving 12 bases between the germline ends. CDR3 sequence: CASSLSITGWPQHF. The CDR3 DNA is TGTGCCAGCAGTTTATCGATAACCGGATGGCCCCAGCATTTT.

Many counts were recorded for this clonotype. CDR3 loop: CASSLGEGFRSPLHF. In DNA, the CDR3 is TGTGCCAGCAGCTTAGGGGAGGGATTCCGCTCACCCCTCCACTTT. This rearrangement joins TRBV7-2 to TRBJ1-6, with D uncertain. Trimming took off 1 base at V and 10 bases at J, with 14 bases between the two ends. Germline CDR1 SGHTA, CDR2 FQGNSA. The CDR3 spans 15 residues.

The chain couples TRBV3-1 to TRBJ2-7; 14 bases fit TRBD2. The CDR3 sequence is 15 residues long. Germline CDR1 reads LGHDT; CDR2 reads YNNKEL (reference sequence). The junction had 3 bases not matched to a gene; V was cut back by 5 bases and J by 3 bases. CDR3 region: CASSSGTSGSYEQYV. The DNA for the CDR3 is TGTGCCAGCAGCTCCGGGACTAGCGGGAGCTACGAGCAGTACGTC.

The chain carries TRBV29-1 and TRBJ1-2, with D possibly being TRBD1 (5 bases). This CDR3 region has 13 residues. CDR1 is SQVTM and CDR2 is ANQGSEA in the germline V gene. Trimming stripped 6 bases from V and 4 bases from J, with 15 bases between. The CDR3 bases are TGCAGCGTCCCCGGGACGGAATTCTATGGCTACACCTTC. Amino acids: CSVPGTEFYGYTF.

In its sample, this clonotype was seen many times. The V and J genes are TRBV2 and TRBJ1-2, with 9 bases fitting TRBD1. The CDR3 loop spans 15 amino acids. V was pared by 2 bases and J by 8 bases, with 9 bases of the junction left unmatched. CDR1 is SNHLY and CDR2 is FYNNEI in the germline V gene. This CDR3 is CASSERDRVVRGYTF. CDR3 in DNA: TGTGCCAGCAGTGAACGGGACAGGGTGGTCCGAGGCTACACCTTC.

The table lists this clonotype with many counts. V gene TRBV11-2 combines with J gene TRBJ2-1; possible D gene TRBD1, 6 bases. Trimming removed 5 bases at V and 9 bases at J, with 8 bases between. The CDR3 has 11 residues. Germline V gene lookup returns CDR1 SGHAT and CDR2 FQNNGV. The CDR3 coding sequence is TGTGCCAGCAGCCAGGGGCTTGAGCAGTTCTTC. Translated: CASSQGLEQFF.

The table lists this clonotype with a few counts. The V and J genes are TRBV20-1 and TRBJ1-1; D call uncertain. V was pared by 0 bases and J by 4 bases, with 12 bases between. The germline V gene encodes CDR1 DFQATT and CDR2 SNEGSKA (reference sequence). The CDR3 is 14 residues long. The CDR3: CSAREREFRTEAFF. The DNA of the CDR3 is TGCAGTGCTAGAGAGAGGGAATTTCGCACTGAAGCTTTCTTT.

This chain connects TRBV20-1 to TRBJ2-7, with unresolved D. The V gene's germline CDR1 is DFQATT and CDR2 SNEGSKA (reference sequence). CDR3 length equals 13 residues. V was cut by 0 bases and J by 4 bases, with 10 bases left in between. CDR3 sequence: CSARDPLRYEQYF. CDR3 coding DNA: TGCAGTGCTAGAGATCCCCTTAGGTACGAGCAGTACTTC.

This clonotype appeared many times. The gene calls are TRBV14 and TRBJ1-1; 9 bases map to TRBD1. This CDR3 is 13 amino acids long. J lost 0 bases, V lost 8 bases, and 1 base had no gene match. Looked up from germline, CDR1 is SGHDN and CDR2 is FVKESK. Written as DNA, the CDR3 is TGTGCCAGCGGACAGGGGCTGAACACTGAAGCTTTCTTT. Translation gives CASGQGLNTEAFF.

This clonotype was detected many times. The chain recombines TRBV12-3 or TRBV12-4 with TRBJ2-1; D not certain. Trimming removed 5 bases from V and 7 bases from J, with 21 bases in between. The CDR3 totals 16 residues. CDR3 sequence reads: CASSLWRARVSNEQFF. In DNA, the CDR3 is TGTGCCAGCAGTCTCTGGCGAGCCCGAGTGAGTAATGAGCAGTTCTTC.

The CDR3 DNA is TGTGCCAGCAGTGGGCGGGACAGACAAGTAATGAACACTGAAGCTTTCTTT. Encoded protein: CASSGRDRQVMNTEAFF. The chain joins TRBV6-2 or TRBV6-3 to TRBJ1-1; 7 positions agree with TRBD1. CDR1 is MNHEY and CDR2 is SVGEGT in the germline V gene. With 5 bases clipped from V and 0 bases from J, the junction kept 12 bases outside the gene matches. CDR3 size: 17 residues.

By sample share, this clonotype is large. The CDR3 spells CASRLGGPLNEQFF. In DNA form, the CDR3 reads TGTGCCAGCAGACTAGGAGGACCCCTCAATGAGCAGTTCTTC. The rearrangement links TRBV7-9 to TRBJ2-1; a possible D gene is TRBD2 (5 bases). The CDR3 totals 14 residues. V was clipped by 6 bases and J by 6 bases, with 15 bases between them. Germline V gene sequence: CDR1 SEHNR, CDR2 FQNEAQ (reference sequence).

This clonotype was seen repeatedly, ten times or more. The V and J genes are TRBV11-2 and TRBJ2-1; a possible D gene is TRBD2 (6 bases). The CDR3 covers 15 residues. V lost 7 bases, J lost 6 bases, and 19 bases lay in between. Per the germline V gene, CDR1 is SGHAT and CDR2 is FQNNGV. CDR3 residues: CASTLVPGLFNEQFF. The CDR3 nucleotides are TGTGCCAGCACCCTCGTACCGGGACTTTTCAATGAGCAGTTCTTC.

The rearrangement links TRBV4-1 to TRBJ2-1; TRBD2 aligns across 8 bases. The CDR3 runs to 17 residues. Trimming took 4 bases from V and 6 from J; bases not matched to a gene: 14. Germline V gives CDR1 MGHRA, CDR2 YSYEKL. The CDR3 protein is CASSLAEGSGKGNEQFF. The CDR3 DNA sequence: TGCGCCAGCAGCCTCGCGGAGGGTAGCGGGAAGGGCAATGAGCAGTTCTTC.

Only a few counts were recorded for this clonotype. The V and J genes are TRBV7-8 and TRBJ2-7, with D possibly being TRBD1 (6 bases). Germline V gene lookup returns CDR1 SGHVS and CDR2 FQNEAQ. This CDR3 has 15 amino acids. The V gene lost 1 base and the J gene lost 0 bases, with 10 bases spanning the gap. This CDR3 reads CASSLGTGHSYEQYF. CDR3 DNA: TGTGCCAGCAGCTTAGGAACAGGGCACTCCTACGAGCAGTACTTC.